The 23 T cell receptor delta chains below all came from one sample that was sequenced in a study of Vδ1+ human thymocytes. Study results and caveats: Highly polyclonal TRG and TRD repertoires with Gaussian CDR3 length distributions appeared in thymus.

Extracted RNA was reverse transcribed into cDNA. CDR3 amplicons came from multiplex PCR with pooled V-gene forward and constant-region reverse primers. TCRdb reprocessed the multiplex PCR reads through CATT. Of over 20,000 delta-chain clones in the sample, over 7% are singletons; the top ten hold approximately 1%. Their antigen targets remain unknown. Sequencing input: Vdelta1+ gamma-delta thymocytes from the thymus. Indicated subset: FACS-sorted CD3+ TCRalphabeta- TCRVdelta1+ TCRVdelta2- thymocytes. These receptors originate from a child younger than two who had congenital heart surgery.

This clone was picked up a small number of times. V is TRDV1 and J is TRDJ1; TRDD3 matches 12 bases. Germline CDR1 and CDR2: TSWWSYY and QGS. Unmatched junction bases numbered 11, after V lost 0 bases and J lost 3 bases. The CDR3 totals 19 residues. The DNA of the CDR3 is TGTGCTCTTGGGGAACTACGGCCGTACTGGGGGATACATGCCGATAAACTCATCTTT. Translating gives CALGELRPYWGIHADKLIF.

This clone was observed a handful of times. J is TRDJ1 and V is TRDV1; D remains unclear. The CDR3 runs 14 residues. Germline V gene data show CDR1 as TSWWSYY and CDR2 as QGS. Trimming took off 1 base at V and 7 bases at J, with 13 bases between the two ends. The CDR3, as DNA: TGTGCTCTTGGGGAACAGATTCCACGGGTTAAACTCATCTTT. Translation gives CALGEQIPRVKLIF.

On this clone: A much more abundant neighbour one base away suggests this may be a read error. V gene TRDV2 combines with J gene TRDJ1, with TRDD3 as a possible D gene (5 bases). Per germline, CDR1 GEAIGNYY and CDR2 EKD. The CDR3 is made up of 14 amino acids. The CDR3 region has the DNA TGTGCCTGTGACACCGGCGCTGGGCGGCCTAAACCCATCTTT. Translated, it gives CACDTGAGRPKPIF.

The chain has TRDV1 and TRDJ1; TRDD3 matches at 10 bases. TCRdb gives no J gene; it was assigned here by matching the DNA to germline. There are 18 residues in the CDR3. Looked up from germline, CDR1 is TSWWSYY and CDR2 is QGS. The junction had 15 bases not matched to a gene; V was cut back by 8 bases and J by 0 bases. The CDR3 here is CALQVGYWGMEYTDKLIF. The CDR3 DNA is TGTGCTCTTCAGGTTGGTTACTGGGGGATGGAGTACACCGATAAACTCATCTTT.

This clone has more than one count but fewer than ten. This chain uses TRDV1 with TRDJ1; 10 bases align to TRDD3. CDR3 length equals 15 residues. Unmatched junction bases numbered 8, after V lost 7 bases and J lost 3 bases. Looked up from germline, CDR1 is TSWWSYY and CDR2 is QGS. The CDR3 is CALESGGYASDKLIF. CDR3 in DNA: TGTGCTCTTGAATCCGGGGGATACGCCTCCGATAAACTCATCTTT.

This clone occurred a few times. The chain has TRDV1 and TRDJ1; 10 nucleotides align to TRDD3. This CDR3 contains 20 residues. Looked up from germline, CDR1 is TSWWSYY and CDR2 is QGS. V trimming: 3 bases; J trimming: 0 bases; junction bases outside the gene matches: 16. As DNA, the CDR3 is TGTGCTCTTGGGGATAGCCTGCCCGCGGACTGGGGGATCTACACCGATAAACTCATCTTT. It is translated as CALGDSLPADWGIYTDKLIF.

The chain joins TRDV1 to TRDJ1, with 8 bases matching TRDD3. This CDR3 contains 19 residues. Looked up from germline, CDR1 is TSWWSYY and CDR2 is QGS. Germline trimming cut 2 bases from V and 4 bases from J; bases unmatched to any gene: 18. Here the CDR3 reads CALGEVSLPDWGPRDKLIF. The CDR3 region has the DNA TGTGCTCTTGGGGAAGTATCTTTACCAGACTGGGGGCCCCGCGATAAACTCATCTTT.

This chain links TRDV1 with TRDJ1; D uncertain. The CDR3 sequence is 16 residues long. From germline, CDR1 is TSWWSYY and CDR2 QGS. With 2 bases removed from V and 4 bases from J, the gap between germline ends came to 17 bases. The CDR3 sequence is CALGENGPWSVDKLIF. The DNA for the CDR3 is TGTGCTCTTGGGGAAAACGGACCCTGGAGCGTCGATAAACTCATCTTT.

The chain couples TRDV1 to TRDJ1; 8 nucleotides line up with TRDD2. Germline matching of the DNA provided the J gene here, since TCRdb leaves it blank. The V gene's germline CDR1 is TSWWSYY and CDR2 QGS. The CDR3 sequence is 20 residues long. V lost 1 base and J lost 0; bases outside the gene matches: 16. CDR3 loop: CALGERCLPKGVKYTDKLIF. CDR3 in DNA: TGTGCTCTTGGGGAACGCTGCCTTCCTAAGGGGGTTAAGTACACCGATAAACTCATCTTT.

This clone was found a few times. J is TRDJ1 and V is TRDV1; D gene uncertain. Trimming took 4 bases from V and 0 from J, leaving 12 bases between them. Germline V CDR1 and CDR2: TSWWSYY, QGS. CDR3 length: 15 amino acids. The CDR3 sequence: CALGAHRKYTDKLIF. DNA for the CDR3: TGTGCTCTTGGGGCTCACAGAAAGTACACCGATAAACTCATCTTT.

V usage is TRDV1 and J usage is TRDJ1, with TRDD3 matching 10 bases. V shed 4 bases and J 7 bases; nucleotides not matched to a gene: 9. The CDR3 sequence is 15 residues long. Germline V lookup: CDR1 TSWWSYY, CDR2 QGS. CDR3 protein: CALGVLRRGIRKLIF. The CDR3 DNA is TGTGCTCTTGGGGTACTACGTCGGGGGATACGTAAACTCATCTTT.

The chain links TRDV1 to TRDJ1, with 7 bases fitting TRDD3. Germline loops: CDR1 TSWWSYY, CDR2 QGS. The length of the CDR3 is 17 residues. The junction had 13 bases not matched to a gene; V was cut back by 6 bases and J by 0 bases. CDR3 region: CALGRGGLGAYTDKLIF. The CDR3 nucleotides are TGTGCTCTTGGTCGCGGGGGATTGGGGGCTTACACCGATAAACTCATCTTT.

V is TRDV1 and J is TRDJ1; tentative D call: TRDD2 (6 bases). The CDR3 runs to 20 residues. V shed 0 bases and J shed 1 base, with 24 bases lying between them. Germline-derived CDR1 and CDR2 are TSWWSYY and QGS. CDR3 residues: CALGELWIRPSPLPTDKLIF. Written as DNA, the CDR3 is TGTGCTCTTGGGGAACTATGGATAAGGCCTTCCCCCCTGCCCACCGATAAACTCATCTTT.

Judged by abundance, this clone is medium-sized. The chain recombines TRDV2 with TRDJ1, with 9 bases fitting TRDD3. Germline V lookup: CDR1 GEAIGNYY, CDR2 EKD. This CDR3 spans 15 amino acids. The ends lost 0 bases at V and 1 base at J; junction bases unmatched: 2. The CDR3 sequence is CACDTNWGTTDKLIF. The CDR3 region has the DNA TGTGCCTGTGACACCAACTGGGGGACCACCGATAAACTCATCTTT.

V gene TRDV1 combines with J gene TRDJ1; 9 bases fit TRDD3. TCRdb records no J gene; here it was assigned by comparing the DNA to germline. Germline V gene lookup returns CDR1 TSWWSYY and CDR2 QGS. Trimming removed 1 base from V and 1 base from J; junction bases left unmatched: 16. CDR3 size: 20 residues. CDR3 sequence reads: CALGEPTYSCTGGRTDKLIF. The CDR3 coding sequence is TGTGCTCTTGGGGAACCAACTTATTCTTGTACTGGGGGACGCACCGATAAACTCATCTTT.

This chain uses TRDV1 with TRDJ1, with 12 bases lining up with TRDD3. Germline V gene sequence: CDR1 TSWWSYY, CDR2 QGS. The ends lost 0 bases at V and 0 bases at J; junction bases unmatched: 14. The CDR3 length is 21 residues. The CDR3 is CALGELATPRLGDTDTDKLIF. The DNA for the CDR3 is TGTGCTCTTGGGGAACTAGCAACGCCACGGCTGGGGGATACGGACACCGATAAACTCATCTTT.

This clone appeared a few times. The V call is TRDV1, the J call TRDJ1, with 9 bases lining up with TRDD3. The CDR3 is made up of 20 amino acids. Germline CDR1 TSWWSYY, CDR2 QGS. After removal of 3 bases from V and 3 bases from J, the junction contained 20 bases not matched to a gene. CDR3 nucleotides: TGTGCTCTTGGGGAGTTTCCCGTTCGGAGGGGATACGCGGGCGCCGATAAACTCATCTTT. Its protein product is CALGEFPVRRGYAGADKLIF.

The table lists this clone with a few counts. The chain couples TRDV1 to TRDJ1, with 10 bases matching TRDD3. The J segment lost 3 bases and the V segment lost 0 bases, leaving 13 bases of the junction unmatched. The CDR3 is made up of 19 amino acids. Germline-derived CDR1 and CDR2 are TSWWSYY and QGS. CDR3: CALGELPLGGIRKSDKLIF. CDR3 DNA sequence: TGTGCTCTTGGGGAACTACCACTTGGGGGGATACGCAAGTCCGATAAACTCATCTTT.

The gene calls are TRDV1 and TRDJ1, with D unresolved. This CDR3 has 17 amino acids. Germline CDR1 reads TSWWSYY; CDR2 reads QGS. V was shortened by 4 bases and J by 0 bases, with 18 bases between the two germline ends. In DNA form, the CDR3 reads TGTGCTCTTGGGGGACGCGTCTTCAGCCAGTACACCGATAAACTCATCTTT. As protein: CALGGRVFSQYTDKLIF.

V is TRDV1 and J is TRDJ1, with TRDD3 identical over 10 bases. Germline V gene lookup returns CDR1 TSWWSYY and CDR2 QGS. This CDR3 is built from 18 residues. V lost 2 bases and J lost 0; bases outside the gene matches: 9. This CDR3 is CALGEFRGIREYTDKLIF. CDR3 in DNA: TGTGCTCTTGGGGAATTCCGGGGGATACGGGAGTACACCGATAAACTCATCTTT.

J is TRDJ1 and V is TRDV1, with TRDD3 matching over 9 bases. The J gene, missing from TCRdb, was assigned here through DNA to germline matching. The J segment lost 0 bases and the V segment lost 2 bases, leaving 16 bases of the junction unmatched. The CDR3 runs to 20 residues. The germline V gene encodes CDR1 TSWWSYY and CDR2 QGS. CDR3 sequence reads: CALGEIPTRLGETYTDKLIF. CDR3 nucleotide sequence: TGTGCTCTTGGGGAAATTCCTACCCGACTGGGGGAGACGTACACCGATAAACTCATCTTT.

This clone was seen more than once but under ten times. This chain joins TRDV1 and TRDJ1; TRDD3 matches at 10 bases. The V gene end was trimmed by 1 base and the J gene end by 3 bases; junction bases not matched to a gene: 26. The CDR3 has 23 residues. Germline CDR1 and CDR2: TSWWSYY and QGS. For the CDR3, the DNA is TGTGCTCTTGGGGAACAGGGCCCTTTCCTATATTACTGGGGGATGAAGGCCCCCGATAAACTCATCTTT. Translation gives CALGEQGPFLYYWGMKAPDKLIF.

The chain recombines TRDV1 with TRDJ1; 11 bases align to TRDD3. Germline V gives CDR1 TSWWSYY, CDR2 QGS. The CDR3 has 19 residues. With 2 bases clipped from V and 3 bases from J, the junction kept 14 bases outside the gene matches. CDR3 region: CALGEVRYWGIVSADKLIF. The CDR3 DNA follows: TGTGCTCTTGGGGAAGTTCGGTACTGGGGGATAGTTTCGGCCGATAAACTCATCTTT.